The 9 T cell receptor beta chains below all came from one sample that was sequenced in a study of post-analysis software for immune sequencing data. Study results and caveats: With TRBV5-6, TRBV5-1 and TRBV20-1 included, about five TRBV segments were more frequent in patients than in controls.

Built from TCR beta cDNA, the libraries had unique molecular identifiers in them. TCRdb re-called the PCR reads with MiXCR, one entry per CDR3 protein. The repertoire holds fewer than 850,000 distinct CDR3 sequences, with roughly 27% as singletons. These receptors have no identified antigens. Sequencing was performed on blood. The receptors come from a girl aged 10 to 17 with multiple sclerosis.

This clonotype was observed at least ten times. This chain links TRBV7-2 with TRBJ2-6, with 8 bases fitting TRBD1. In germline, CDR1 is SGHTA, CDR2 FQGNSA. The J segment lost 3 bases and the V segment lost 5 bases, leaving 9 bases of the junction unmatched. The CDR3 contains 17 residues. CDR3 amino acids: CASSHGQGEGGANVLTF. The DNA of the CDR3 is TGTGCCAGCAGCCACGGACAGGGAGAAGGTGGGGCCAACGTCCTGACTTTC.

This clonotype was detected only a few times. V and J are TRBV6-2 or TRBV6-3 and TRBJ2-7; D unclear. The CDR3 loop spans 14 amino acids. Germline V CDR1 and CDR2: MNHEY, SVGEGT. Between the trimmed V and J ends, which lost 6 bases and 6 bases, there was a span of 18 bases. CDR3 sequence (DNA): TGTGCCAGCAGCCTAAGATTCGACCCCCTCGAGCAGTACTTC. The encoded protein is CASSLRFDPLEQYF.

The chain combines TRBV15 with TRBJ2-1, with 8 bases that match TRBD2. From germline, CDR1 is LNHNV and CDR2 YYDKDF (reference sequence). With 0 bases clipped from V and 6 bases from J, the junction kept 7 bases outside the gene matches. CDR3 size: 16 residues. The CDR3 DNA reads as TGTGCCACCAGCAGAGAGGCCCCAGGACTAGCCAATGAGCAGTTCTTC. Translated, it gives CATSREAPGLANEQFF.

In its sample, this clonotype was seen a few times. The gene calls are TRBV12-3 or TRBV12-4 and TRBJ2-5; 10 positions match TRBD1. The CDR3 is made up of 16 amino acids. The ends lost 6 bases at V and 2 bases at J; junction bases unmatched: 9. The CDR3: CASRQKPGQGQETQYF. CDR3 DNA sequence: TGTGCCAGCAGACAGAAACCGGGACAGGGGCAAGAGACCCAGTACTTC.

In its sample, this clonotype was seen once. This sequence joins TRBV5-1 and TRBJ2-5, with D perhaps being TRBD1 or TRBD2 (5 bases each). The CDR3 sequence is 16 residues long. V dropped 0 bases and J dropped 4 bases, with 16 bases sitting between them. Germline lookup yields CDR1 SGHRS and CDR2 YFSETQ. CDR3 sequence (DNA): TGCGCCAGCAGCTTGGGATTGGGACGGGTGGGAGAGACCCAGTACTTC. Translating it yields CASSLGLGRVGETQYF.

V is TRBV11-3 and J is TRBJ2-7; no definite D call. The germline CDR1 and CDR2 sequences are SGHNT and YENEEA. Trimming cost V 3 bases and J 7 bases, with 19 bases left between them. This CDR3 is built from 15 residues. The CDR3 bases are TGTGCCAGCAGCTTGGGTCTGCTGGCCTACAATGAGCAGTACTTC. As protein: CASSLGLLAYNEQYF.

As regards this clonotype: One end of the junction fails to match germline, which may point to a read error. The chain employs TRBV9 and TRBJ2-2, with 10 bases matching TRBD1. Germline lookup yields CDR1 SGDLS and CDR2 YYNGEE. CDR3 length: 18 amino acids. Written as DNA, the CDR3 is TGTGCCAGCAGCACCCGGACAGGGGGGAACCGGAACACCGGGGAGCGGTTTTTT. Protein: CASSTRTGGNRNTGERFF.

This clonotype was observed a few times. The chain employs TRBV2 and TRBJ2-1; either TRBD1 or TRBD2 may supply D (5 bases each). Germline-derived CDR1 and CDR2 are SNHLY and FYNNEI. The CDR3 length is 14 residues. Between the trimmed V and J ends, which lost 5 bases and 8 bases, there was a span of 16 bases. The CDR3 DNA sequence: TGTGCCAGCAGTCCTATCGGGACGTCGGATGAGCAGTTCTTC. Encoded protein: CASSPIGTSDEQFF.

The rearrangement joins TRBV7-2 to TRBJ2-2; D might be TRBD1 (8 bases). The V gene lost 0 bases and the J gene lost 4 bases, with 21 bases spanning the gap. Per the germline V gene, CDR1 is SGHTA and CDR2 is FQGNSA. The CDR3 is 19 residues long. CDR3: CASSLAWRRGTGFTGELFF. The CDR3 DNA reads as TGTGCCAGCAGCTTAGCGTGGAGGCGGGGGACAGGATTCACCGGGGAGCTGTTTTTT.